This is a list of T cell receptor beta chains from one sample in a study of T cells in Graves' hyperthyroidism and ophthalmopathy. TCRdb re-called the multiplex PCR reads through MiXCR, storing one row per CDR3 protein. The data contain over 300,000 distinct CDR3 sequences, approximately 13% of them seen just once; the ten biggest clones take up about 10%. The source material was blood. The source is a woman in her sixties or seventies with Graves' hyperthyroidism. Each CDR3 is given with its conserved first and last residue. The D gene is left open where the match is weak. Rows may omit the clone size; those that give it use once, few, many or a size class.

j_call clone_size d_call v_call cdr3_nt cdr3_aa
TRBJ2-7 NA TRBD2 TRBV20-1 TGCAGTGCTAGAGATGGCGCTAGCGGGACAACCTACGAGCAGTACTTC CSARDGASGTTYEQYF
TRBJ2-1 NA TRBD2 TRBV20-1 TGCAGTGCTAACCCCTCAGCGGGAATCAGCAATGAGCAGTTCTTC CSANPSAGISNEQFF
TRBJ2-5 many NA TRBV19 TGTGCCAGTAGTATATGGTCCCTCCAGGGCCGGTTAGAGACCCAGTACTTC CASSIWSLQGRLETQYF
TRBJ1-2 many TRBD1 TRBV28 TGTGCCAGCAGTTTGAGGGGACAGTGGACCAGGGGCTACACCTTC CASSLRGQWTRGYTF
TRBJ1-1 many NA TRBV18 TGTGCCAGCCAAGCGGGGGAAAACACTGAAGCTTTCTTT CASQAGENTEAFF
TRBJ1-5 many NA TRBV30 TGTGCCTGGAGTGCACAGGGAGATCAGCCCCAGCATTTT CAWSAQGDQPQHF
TRBJ2-7 many TRBD2 TRBV7-9 TGTGCCAGCAGCTCAGATCCCACTAGCGGGGCGACACGCCTCTACGAGCAGTACTTC CASSSDPTSGATRLYEQYF
TRBJ2-1 many TRBD2 TRBV2 TGTGCCAGCAGTGGATTAGCGGGAGGGCCGGGTGAGCAGTTCTTC CASSGLAGGPGEQFF
TRBJ2-3 many TRBD2 TRBV20-1 TGCAGTGCCCAACCGGGACTAGCGGGAGGGTCTGGTACGCAGTATTTT CSAQPGLAGGSGTQYF
TRBJ2-5 few NA TRBV5-1 TGCGCCAGCAGCTTAGACCAGACGGAGACCCAGTACTTC CASSLDQTETQYF
TRBJ2-7 NA NA TRBV5-6 TGTGCCAGCAGCTTGGGGAAGTACGAGCAGTACTTC CASSLGKYEQYF
TRBJ2-7 many NA TRBV18 TGTGCCAGCTCACCAGCACAGGGAGACTACGAGCAGTACTTC CASSPAQGDYEQYF
TRBJ1-2 many NA TRBV6-1 TGTGCCAGCAGTAGGGACAATCCTAACTATGGCTACACCTTC CASSRDNPNYGYTF